This T cell receptor (beta chain) was sequenced during a study of graft-versus-host responses after intestinal transplantation. As for the study in general: Multivisceral, liver-intestinal, or isolated intestinal grafts went to recipients. Every transplant recipient was induced with anti-thymocyte globulin, then maintained on tacrolimus and steroids for two to three years.

Generated by immunoSEQ multiplex PCR, the TCRdb table keeps only in-frame clones and is missing some. Of 12,000 or so clones listed, more than 85% were seen once; the top ten hold 20% to 25%. The CDR3 covers 14 residues. Trimming took 2 bases from V and 7 from J, leaving 14 bases between them. CDR1 is LNHDA, CDR2 SQIVND, per germline (reference sequence). This chain links TRBV19 with TRBJ1-2; no reliable D call. Source: PBMCs, taken around 110 days after intestinal transplant. The receptor comes from a human patient who received an intestinal transplant, so some T cells may come from the graft donor. The CDR3 spells CASSILKTAGGYTF. The CDR3 nucleotides are TGTGCCAGTAGTATACTAAAGACTGCTGGTGGCTACACCTTC.